This note documents a single T cell receptor beta chain sequence. The V and J ends lost 10 bases and 7 bases respectively, with 11 bases between them. Per the germline V gene, CDR1 is SNHLY and CDR2 is FYNNEI. This CDR3 spans 10 amino acids. These data originate in a study of T cell changes during pregnancy in multiple sclerosis. Only in-frame clones appear in the TCRdb table, and some are missing; sequencing was by immunoSEQ multiplex PCR. The sample carries about 50,000 clones, 94% recorded once. The starting material was CD8+ T cells from peripheral blood mononuclear cells, obtained before pregnancy. The chain uses TRBV2 and TRBJ2-7, with D tentatively TRBD1 (6 bases). This TCR derives from a female donor with multiple sclerosis, enrolled in a pregnancy study. The CDR3 reads CAIAQGEQYF. DNA for the CDR3: TGTGCCATAGCTCAGGGGGAGCAGTACTTC. The full variable domain, completed using reference TRBV2 and TRBJ2-7, is EPEVTQTPSHQVTQMGQEVILRCVPISNHLYFYWYRQILGQKVEFLVSFYNNEISEKSEIFDDQFSVERPDGSNFTLKIRSTKLEDSAMYFCAIAQGEQYFGPGTRLTVT.